The sequence of this TCR beta chain was determined in a study of blood T cell repertoires in COVID-19. Study background: From the United States, Italy and Spain came samples of acute and convalescent COVID-19. Sample material is recorded as cDNA or gDNA derived from T cells, B-cell-depleted T cells, or PBMCs.

In the authors' workflow: Counts of nucleated cells, estimated from reference gene primer amplification, were obtained. This table comes from immunoSEQ multiplex PCR, and its TCRdb copy is limited to in-frame clones, with some not included. V and J calls and clone size are those listed in that table; D and trimming were worked out from the DNA. Of roughly 100,000 clones in the sample, more than 85% were seen once. The CDR3 is 15 amino acids. CDR1 is LNHDA, CDR2 SQIVND, per germline (reference sequence). V lost 9 bases, J lost 0 bases, and 7 bases stayed unmatched. The sequenced material came from peripheral blood. This chain uses TRBV19 with TRBJ2-1, with 8 nucleotides matching TRBD2. The origin of this receptor is a man younger than 35 with acute or convalescent COVID-19. CDR3 coding DNA: TGTGCCAGCACAACTAGCGGAAGCTCCTACAATGAGCAGTTCTTC. It yields the protein CASTTSGSSYNEQFF.